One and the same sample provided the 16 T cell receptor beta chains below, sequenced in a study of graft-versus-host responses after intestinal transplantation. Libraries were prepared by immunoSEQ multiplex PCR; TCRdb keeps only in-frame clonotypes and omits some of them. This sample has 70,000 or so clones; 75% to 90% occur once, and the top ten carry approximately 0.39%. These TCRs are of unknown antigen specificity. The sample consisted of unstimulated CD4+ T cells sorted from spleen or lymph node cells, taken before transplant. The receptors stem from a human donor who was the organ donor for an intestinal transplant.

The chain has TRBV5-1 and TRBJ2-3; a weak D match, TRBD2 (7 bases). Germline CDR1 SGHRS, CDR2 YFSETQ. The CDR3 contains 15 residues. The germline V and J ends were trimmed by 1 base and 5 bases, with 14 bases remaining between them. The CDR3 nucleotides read TGCGCCAGCAGCTTGATAGGGGGGGGCGTAGATACGCAGTATTTT. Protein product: CASSLIGGGVDTQYF.

CDR3: CSVSLETQYF. CDR3 in DNA: TGCAGCGTTTCCTTGGAGACCCAGTACTTC. The genes are TRBV29-1 and TRBJ2-5; D unclear. V dropped 5 bases and J dropped 5 bases, with 6 bases sitting between them. The CDR3 runs 10 residues. Germline lookup yields CDR1 SQVTM and CDR2 ANQGSEA.

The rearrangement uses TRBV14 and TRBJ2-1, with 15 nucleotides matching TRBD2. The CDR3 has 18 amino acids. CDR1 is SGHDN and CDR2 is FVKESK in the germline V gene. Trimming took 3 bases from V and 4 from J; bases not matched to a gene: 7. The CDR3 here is CASSHGGTSGGTYNEQFF. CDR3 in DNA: TGTGCCAGCAGCCATGGAGGGACTAGCGGGGGGACTTACAATGAGCAGTTCTTC.

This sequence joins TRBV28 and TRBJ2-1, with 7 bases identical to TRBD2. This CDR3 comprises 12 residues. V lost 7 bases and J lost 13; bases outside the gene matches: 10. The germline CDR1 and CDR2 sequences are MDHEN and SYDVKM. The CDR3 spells CASTTALGLQFF. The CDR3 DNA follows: TGTGCCAGCACCACCGCCCTGGGACTACAGTTCTTC.

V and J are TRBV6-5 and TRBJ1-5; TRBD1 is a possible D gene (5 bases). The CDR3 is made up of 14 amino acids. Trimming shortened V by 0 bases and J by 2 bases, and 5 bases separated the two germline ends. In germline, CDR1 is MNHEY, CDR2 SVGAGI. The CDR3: CASSYSGGNQPQHF. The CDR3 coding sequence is TGTGCCAGCAGTTACTCAGGGGGCAATCAGCCCCAGCATTTT.

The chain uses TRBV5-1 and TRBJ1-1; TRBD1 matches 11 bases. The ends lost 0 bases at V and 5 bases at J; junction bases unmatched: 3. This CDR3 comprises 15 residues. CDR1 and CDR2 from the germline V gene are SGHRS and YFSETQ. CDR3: CASSLGGTGGTEAFF. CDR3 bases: TGCGCCAGCAGCTTGGGCGGGACAGGGGGTACTGAAGCTTTCTTT.

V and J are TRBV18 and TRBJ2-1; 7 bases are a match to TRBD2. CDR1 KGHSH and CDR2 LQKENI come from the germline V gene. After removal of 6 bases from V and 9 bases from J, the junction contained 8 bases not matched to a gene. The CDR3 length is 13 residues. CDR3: CASSELPGGEQFF. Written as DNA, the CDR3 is TGTGCCAGCTCCGAGTTACCGGGGGGTGAGCAGTTCTTC. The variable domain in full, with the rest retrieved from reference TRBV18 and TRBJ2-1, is NAGVMQNPRHLVRRRGQEARLRCSPMKGHSHVYWYRQLPEEGLKFMVYLQKENIIDESGMPKERFSAEFPKEGPSILRIQQVVRGDSAAYFCASSELPGGEQFFGPGTRLTVL.

CDR3 residues: CASSSSTGTGGVNEQFF. The DNA of the CDR3 is TGCGCCAGCAGCTCTTCGACCGGGACAGGGGGAGTCAATGAGCAGTTCTTC. The rearrangement links TRBV5-1 to TRBJ2-1, with TRBD1 matching 11 bases. Germline V CDR1 and CDR2: SGHRS, YFSETQ. The CDR3 has 17 residues. V shed 3 bases and J 6 bases; nucleotides not matched to a gene: 11.

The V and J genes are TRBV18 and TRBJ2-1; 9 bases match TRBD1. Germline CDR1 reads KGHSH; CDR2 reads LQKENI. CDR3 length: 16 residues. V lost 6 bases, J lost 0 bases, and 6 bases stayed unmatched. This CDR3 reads CASSVGTGSSYNEQFF. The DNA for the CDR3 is TGTGCCAGCTCCGTAGGGACAGGGAGCTCCTACAATGAGCAGTTCTTC.

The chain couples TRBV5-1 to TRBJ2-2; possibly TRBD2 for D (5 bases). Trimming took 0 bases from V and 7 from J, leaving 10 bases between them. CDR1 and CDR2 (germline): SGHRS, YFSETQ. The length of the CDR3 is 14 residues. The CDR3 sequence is CASSLVASSGELFF. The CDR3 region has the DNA TGCGCCAGCAGCTTGGTGGCTAGCAGCGGGGAGCTGTTTTTT.

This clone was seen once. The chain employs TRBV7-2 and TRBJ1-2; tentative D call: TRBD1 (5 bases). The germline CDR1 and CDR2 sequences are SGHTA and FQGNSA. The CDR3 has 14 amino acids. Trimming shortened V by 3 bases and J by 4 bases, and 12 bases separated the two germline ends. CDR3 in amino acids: CASSFVGGAYGYTF. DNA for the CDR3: TGTGCCAGCAGCTTCGTTGGAGGGGCCTATGGCTACACCTTC.

This CDR3 is CASSLGGLAGGINEQFF. The DNA for the CDR3 is TGTGCCAGCAGTTTAGGCGGACTAGCGGGGGGGATAAATGAGCAGTTCTTC. The rearrangement links TRBV28 to TRBJ2-1; 15 bases align to TRBD2. J gave up 7 bases and V 2 bases, and 6 bases lay outside the gene matches. The CDR3 runs to 17 residues. Per the germline V gene, CDR1 is MDHEN and CDR2 is SYDVKM.

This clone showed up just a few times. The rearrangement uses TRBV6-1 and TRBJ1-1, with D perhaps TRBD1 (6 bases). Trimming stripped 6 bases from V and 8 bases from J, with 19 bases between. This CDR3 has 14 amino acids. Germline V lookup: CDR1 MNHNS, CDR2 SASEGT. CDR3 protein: CASSAGTSYREAFF. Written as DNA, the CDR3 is TGTGCCAGCAGCGCCGGGACAAGTTATAGGGAAGCTTTCTTT.

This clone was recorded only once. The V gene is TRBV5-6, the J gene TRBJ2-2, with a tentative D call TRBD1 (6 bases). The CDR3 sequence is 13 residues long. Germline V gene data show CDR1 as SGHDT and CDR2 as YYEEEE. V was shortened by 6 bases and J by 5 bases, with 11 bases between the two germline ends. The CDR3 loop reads CASNRVRTGELFF. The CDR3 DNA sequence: TGTGCCAGCAACAGGGTTCGAACCGGGGAGCTGTTTTTT.

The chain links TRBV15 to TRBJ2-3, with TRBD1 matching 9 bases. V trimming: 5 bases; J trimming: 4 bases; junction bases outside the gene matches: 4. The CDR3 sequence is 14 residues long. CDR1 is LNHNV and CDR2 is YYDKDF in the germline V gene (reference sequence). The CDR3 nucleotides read TGTGCCACCAGCGCTCGACAGGGGGCAGATACGCAGTATTTT. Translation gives CATSARQGADTQYF.

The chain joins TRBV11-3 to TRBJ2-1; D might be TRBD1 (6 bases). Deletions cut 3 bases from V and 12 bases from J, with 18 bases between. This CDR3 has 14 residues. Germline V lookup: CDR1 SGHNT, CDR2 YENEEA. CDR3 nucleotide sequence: TGTGCCAGCAGCTTGACCCCCGGGACAACCGGGCAGTTCTTC. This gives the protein CASSLTPGTTGQFF.